The clone carrying this TCR beta chain turned up a few times. Its matching antigen is unknown. The data were taken from a study of CD8 T cells in ankylosing spondylitis. Overall study results and limits: Made up of under 10 highly homologous variants, a TCR beta motif appeared characteristic of ankylosing spondylitis blood. Reports say disease-linked clones showed up significantly more in matched ankylosing spondylitis synovial fluid.

Preparation of TCR beta libraries was done by quantitative 5'-RACE with molecular barcodes. Each CDR3 protein gets one entry after TCRdb re-called the 5' RACE reads with MiXCR. Of some 130,000 distinct CDR3 sequences listed, 17% were seen once; the top ten hold 30% to 35%. The germline CDR1 and CDR2 sequences are SGHAT and FQDESV (reference sequence). This CDR3 contains 14 residues. Trimming cost V 7 bases and J 6 bases; bases outside gene matches: 11. The sequence was obtained from a male donor with ankylosing spondylitis. Sequenced: blood, either unsorted or a sorted T cell fraction (not recorded which). This chain connects TRBV11-1 to TRBJ2-7; 8 nucleotides match TRBD1. CDR3 coding DNA: TGTGCCAGCAACATCGCACAGGGGGTTTCCGAGCAGTACTTC. Translating it yields CASNIAQGVSEQYF.